This TCR beta chain was captured in a study of OX40 agonist ivuxolimab in advanced cancers. The overall study: Dose-escalation patients were diagnosed with hepatocellular carcinoma, melanoma, renal cell cancer or head and neck cancer.

The repertoire was sequenced with immunoSEQ multiplex PCR; TCRdb's copy has only in-frame clones and lacks some. The sample consists of under 80,000 clones, approximately 92% of them appearing once. The junction had 4 bases not matched to a gene; V was cut back by 5 bases and J by 1 base. CDR1 SQVTM and CDR2 ANQGSEA come from the germline V gene. CDR3 length: 13 residues. The material was CD4+ or CD8+ T cells sorted from blood, obtained in a trial of the OX40 agonist ivuxolimab. The genes are TRBV29-1 and TRBJ1-2, with 7 bases that match TRBD1. The clonotype was recovered from an adult with an advanced solid tumor such as melanoma, head and neck, liver or kidney cancer. As DNA, the CDR3 is TGCAGCGTTCCGGGACAGAGTAACTATGGCTACACCTTC. Amino acid sequence: CSVPGQSNYGYTF.